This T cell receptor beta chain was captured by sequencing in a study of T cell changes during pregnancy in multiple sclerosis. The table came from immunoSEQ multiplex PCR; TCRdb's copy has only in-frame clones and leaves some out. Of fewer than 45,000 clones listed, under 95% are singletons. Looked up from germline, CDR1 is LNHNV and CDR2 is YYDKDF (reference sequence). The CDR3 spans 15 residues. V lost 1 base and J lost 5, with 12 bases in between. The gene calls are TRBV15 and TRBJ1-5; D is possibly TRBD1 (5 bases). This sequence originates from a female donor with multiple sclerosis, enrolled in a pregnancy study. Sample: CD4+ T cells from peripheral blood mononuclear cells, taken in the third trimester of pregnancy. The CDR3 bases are TGTGCCACCAGCAGAGGGGGCAGGAACGATCAGCCCCAGCATTTT. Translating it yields CATSRGGRNDQPQHF. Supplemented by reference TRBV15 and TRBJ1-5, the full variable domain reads DAMVIQNPRYQVTQFGKPVTLSCSQTLNHNVMYWYQQKSSQAPKLLFHYYDKDFNNEADTPDNFQSRRPNTSFCFLDIRSPGLGDTAMYLCATSRGGRNDQPQHFGDGTRLSIL.